What follows is one TCR beta chain and its context. This sample was taken from a study of blood T cell repertoires in COVID-19. Study-level background: Samples taken during acute and convalescent COVID-19 were collected in the United States, Italy and Spain.

In the original processing: Amplifying reference gene primers gave estimates of nucleated cell counts. This table comes from immunoSEQ multiplex PCR, and its TCRdb copy is limited to in-frame clones, with some not included. V, J and clone size are taken as reported in that table, and D and trimming were inferred from the DNA itself. Here the sample spans some 230,000 clones, 80% to 85% being singletons. The CDR3 runs 14 residues. CDR1 SGHTA and CDR2 FQGNSA come from the germline V gene. V dropped 1 base and J dropped 7 bases, with 8 bases sitting between them. Source material: peripheral blood. The source of this sequence is an older woman with acute or convalescent COVID-19. This chain connects TRBV7-2 to TRBJ1-6, with D perhaps matching TRBD1 (5 bases). The CDR3 coding sequence is TGTGCCAGCAGCTTAGGTCCAGGGAATTCACCCCTCCACTTT. Its protein product is CASSLGPGNSPLHF. The full variable domain, with the rest looked up from reference TRBV7-2 and TRBJ1-6, is GAGVSQSPSNKVTEKGKDVELRCDPISGHTALYWYRQSLGQGLEFLIYFQGNSAPDKSGLPSDRFSAERTGGSVSTLTIQRTQQEDSAVYLCASSLGPGNSPLHFGNGTRLTVT.